Listed below are T cell receptor beta chains from one sample, sequenced in a study of T-cell reconstitution after alpha-beta-depleted transplantation in children. TCRdb analysed the PCR reads with MiXCR anew, one entry per CDR3 protein. The sample lists hundreds of thousands of distinct CDR3 sequences; over 15% were seen once. Specimen: PBMCs from the stem cell graft donor, collected from the stem cell graft. These receptors originate from a human donor who donated a stem cell graft to a child with acute myeloid leukemia. Both conserved end residues are part of each CDR3. A D gene is named only where the DNA matches it firmly. Not every row has a clone size; where given, it reads once, few, many or a size class.

TRBV20-1	NA	TRBJ2-5	few	TGCAGTGGTGTCGCGGAGACCCAGTACTTC	CSGVAETQYF
TRBV20-1	NA	TRBJ1-5	few	TGCAGTGCTCGGGGAGTAAATAGCAATCAGCCCCAGCATTTT	CSARGVNSNQPQHF
TRBV11-2	NA	TRBJ2-2	NA	TGTGCCAGCAGCTTAGTGAGGGGGGACACCGGGGAGCTGTTTTTT	CASSLVRGDTGELFF
TRBV15	TRBD1	TRBJ2-2	few	TGTGCCACCAGCAGAGCAGAGGACAGGGGGCAAACGTACACCGGGGAGCTGTTTTTT	CATSRAEDRGQTYTGELFF
TRBV7-9	TRBD2	TRBJ2-2	NA	TGTGCCGCCGGGGGGAGGCGCACCGGGGAGCTGTTTTTT	CAAGGRRTGELFF
TRBV12-3/TRBV12-4	NA	TRBJ2-3	few	TGTGCCAGCCCAATTGGGCAGGCGGATGACGAGGGACACACAGATACGCAGTATTTT	CASPIGQADDEGHTDTQYF
TRBV7-3	TRBD2	TRBJ2-3	few	TGTGCCAGCAGCTTAACTGGACTAGCGGGGGCCGGCACAGATACGCAGTATTTT	CASSLTGLAGAGTDTQYF
TRBV5-1	TRBD1	TRBJ2-3	few	TGCGCCAGCAGCTGGACAGGGGGGAACACAGATACGCAGTATTTT	CASSWTGGNTDTQYF
TRBV24-1	NA	TRBJ2-3	NA	TGTGCCACCAGTGACAGGGGGGAAGATACGCAGTATTTT	CATSDRGEDTQYF
TRBV27	NA	TRBJ1-1	many	TGTGCCAGCACCCGGGTGGCCAGGGGAGCTGAAGCTTTCTTT	CASTRVARGAEAFF
TRBV20-1	TRBD2	TRBJ2-1	many	TGCAGTGCCCCACGGGGCGGGGGTCTTTACAATGAGCAGTTCTTC	CSAPRGGGLYNEQFF
TRBV12-3/TRBV12-4	NA	TRBJ1-4	NA	TGTGCCAGCAGCCACACAGGGAGGGGTGCAACTAATGAAAAACTGTTTTTT	CASSHTGRGATNEKLFF
TRBV30	NA	TRBJ1-1	NA	TGTGCCTGGAGTGTGGGTGATACGGGGAAAGCTTTCTTT	CAWSVGDTGKAFF
TRBV27	TRBD1	TRBJ1-6	NA	TGTGCCAGCAGCTATGGACCGGGACAGGGTCCCCTCCACTTT	CASSYGPGQGPLHF
TRBV7-6	TRBD1	TRBJ2-3	many	TGTGCCAGCAGCGCCCCGGGGACAGGGGCGTTACTAGCTCACCCAGATACGCAGTATTTT	CASSAPGTGALLAHPDTQYF
TRBV29-1	NA	TRBJ1-4	many	TGCAGCGTTGTATTTGAGAGTCCTGATCTGTTTTTT	CSVVFESPDLFF
TRBV7-9	TRBD1	TRBJ1-1	few	TGTGCCAGCAGCCCGGCGACAGGGGTGAACACTGAAGCTTTCTTT	CASSPATGVNTEAFF
TRBV15	NA	TRBJ2-6	NA	TGTGCCACCAGCAGGGACGCTGGGGCCAACGTCCTGACTTTC	CATSRDAGANVLTF
TRBV18	TRBD1	TRBJ2-1	few	TGTGCCAGCTCACCGGACAGGGCGTACAATGAGCAGTTCTTC	CASSPDRAYNEQFF
TRBV20-1	NA	TRBJ2-3	NA	TGCAGTGCTAAGGTCTCGGGGGCTAATACGCAGTATTTT	CSAKVSGANTQYF
TRBV20-1	NA	TRBJ2-1	many	TGCAGTGCTAGACCTGTCTTTGGGGGGGCCAATGAGCAGTTCTTC	CSARPVFGGANEQFF
TRBV20-1	NA	TRBJ1-4	few	TGCAGTGCCTCCCGAGGGACAACTAATGAAAAACTGTTTTTT	CSASRGTTNEKLFF